The rows below give T cell receptor beta chains drawn from one sample of a study of shared clonotypes between healthy human individuals. Libraries were prepared by immunoSEQ multiplex PCR; TCRdb keeps only in-frame clonotypes and omits some of them. The sample has 1.5 million to 2.5 million clones, approximately 94% seen once. Material for sequencing was naive CD8+ T cells sorted from blood. The receptors were sampled from a man aged 18 to 35 in good health. The CDR3 runs from the conserved cysteine through the conserved F or W. Fields, in order: V gene, clone size, J gene, D gene, CDR3 DNA, CDR3 protein. A D gene is named only where the DNA matches it firmly. The listing skips clone size in some rows; elsewhere it reads once, few, many or a size class.

V: TRBV27
size: -
J: TRBJ1-1
D: -
DNA: TGTGCCAGCAGTTCCTCTATCTGGGGCGAATCCACTGAAGCTTTCTTT
CDR3: CASSSSIWGESTEAFF

V: TRBV6-5
size: -
J: TRBJ2-1
D: -
DNA: TGTGCCAGCAGTAACGCTCAGTACAATGAGCAGTTCTTC
CDR3: CASSNAQYNEQFF

V: TRBV6-1
size: -
J: TRBJ2-2
D: -
DNA: TGTGCCAGCAGTGAACCTTTTAGGACAGACGACACCGGGGAGCTGTTTTTT
CDR3: CASSEPFRTDDTGELFF

V: TRBV28
size: -
J: TRBJ2-1
D: -
DNA: TGTGCCAGCAGAAAAGACCCGAGCTCCTACAATGAGCAGTTCTTC
CDR3: CASRKDPSSYNEQFF

V: TRBV7-9
size: -
J: TRBJ1-6
D: -
DNA: TGTGCCAGCAGCTCGACGGTGAGCTCCTATAATTCACCCCTCCACTTT
CDR3: CASSSTVSSYNSPLHF

V: TRBV28
size: -
J: TRBJ2-2
D: -
DNA: TGTGCCAGCAGTTTCACAGGTGGAGTTACCGGGGAGCTGTTTTTT
CDR3: CASSFTGGVTGELFF

V: TRBV10-1
size: -
J: TRBJ2-7
D: TRBD2
DNA: TGCGCCAGCAGTACCGGGACTAGTGGAGACGAGCAGTACTTC
CDR3: CASSTGTSGDEQYF

V: TRBV28
size: -
J: TRBJ2-1
D: -
DNA: TGTGCCAGCAGTTTAGGGCAGTACAATGAGCAGTTCTTC
CDR3: CASSLGQYNEQFF

V: TRBV7-9
size: -
J: TRBJ2-5
D: TRBD1
DNA: TGTGCCAGCAGCGAAAAGGGCACTTCAGGGGGAGAGACCCAGTACTTC
CDR3: CASSEKGTSGGETQYF

V: TRBV7-2
size: -
J: TRBJ2-7
D: TRBD2
DNA: TGTGCCAGCAGCTTAGCCCCGACTAGCGGGCCCTCCTACGAGCAGTACTTC
CDR3: CASSLAPTSGPSYEQYF

V: TRBV4-3
size: -
J: TRBJ1-6
D: -
DNA: TGCGCCAGCAGCCCGAAGGGGTATAATTCACCCCTCCACTTT
CDR3: CASSPKGYNSPLHF

V: TRBV6-4
size: -
J: TRBJ2-2
D: TRBD1
DNA: TGTGCCAGCAGCATAACAGGGGACAGGTTTTCCGGGGAGCTGTTTTTT
CDR3: CASSITGDRFSGELFF

V: TRBV7-2
size: -
J: TRBJ1-5
D: TRBD1
DNA: TGTGCCAGCAGCCTTTGGACAGGGATGATCGAGCCCCAGCATTTT
CDR3: CASSLWTGMIEPQHF

V: TRBV6-6
size: -
J: TRBJ2-7
D: TRBD1
DNA: TGTGCCAGCAGTTACTCTACAGGGGGGTACGAGCAGTACTTC
CDR3: CASSYSTGGYEQYF

V: TRBV4-1
size: -
J: TRBJ2-7
D: -
DNA: TGCGCCAGCAGCCAAGCCGCAGGATCCTACGAGCAGTACTTC
CDR3: CASSQAAGSYEQYF

V: TRBV5-6
size: -
J: TRBJ2-3
D: -
DNA: TGTGCCAGCAGCCGAGGGTCAGAGGATACGCAGTATTTT
CDR3: CASSRGSEDTQYF

V: TRBV28
size: -
J: TRBJ2-2
D: TRBD1
DNA: TGTGCCAGCAGTTTAAAGACAGGGAAGCTGTTTTTT
CDR3: CASSLKTGKLFF

V: TRBV4-1
size: -
J: TRBJ1-3
D: -
DNA: TGCGCCAGCAGCCAAGGACCGGGCACTTATGGAAACACCATATATTTT
CDR3: CASSQGPGTYGNTIYF

V: TRBV25-1
size: -
J: TRBJ2-2
D: -
DNA: TGTGCCAGCAGTAAAGGACACCCCACCGGGGAGCTGTTTTTT
CDR3: CASSKGHPTGELFF

V: TRBV7-8
size: -
J: TRBJ2-3
D: TRBD2
DNA: TGTGCCAGCAGTTTTAGCGGGTCTAGCACAGATACGCAGTATTTT
CDR3: CASSFSGSSTDTQYF

V: TRBV27
size: -
J: TRBJ1-2
D: -
DNA: TGTGCCAGCGGACCGGGTCCCTATGGCTACACCTTC
CDR3: CASGPGPYGYTF

V: TRBV27
size: -
J: TRBJ1-4
D: TRBD1
DNA: TGTGCCAGCAGTTCGGGACAGGGGGATGAAAAACTGTTTTTT
CDR3: CASSSGQGDEKLFF

V: TRBV7-7
size: -
J: TRBJ2-7
D: TRBD1
DNA: TGTGCTAGCAGCTTAGAGGTTGGACAGGGCTACGAGCAGTACTTC
CDR3: CASSLEVGQGYEQYF

V: TRBV5-6
size: -
J: TRBJ2-7
D: -
DNA: TGTGCCAGCAGCTTGGGGGTTCTCTCCTACGAGCAGTACTTC
CDR3: CASSLGVLSYEQYF

V: TRBV7-6
size: -
J: TRBJ2-2
D: TRBD1
DNA: TGTGCCAGCAGCTTAGAATTTCCGGGACAGCTTCCCCAATCGAACACCGGGGAGCTGTTTTTT
CDR3: CASSLEFPGQLPQSNTGELFF

V: TRBV5-4
size: once
J: TRBJ2-7
D: TRBD1
DNA: TGTGCCAGCAGTTTGTTACAGGGGGCTAGCGAGCAGTACTTC
CDR3: CASSLLQGASEQYF

V: TRBV5-1
size: -
J: TRBJ1-1
D: -
DNA: TGCGCCAGCAGCGATAGGGGTGCAAGAACTGAAGCTTTCTTT
CDR3: CASSDRGARTEAFF

V: TRBV7-9
size: -
J: TRBJ2-7
D: -
DNA: TGTGCCAGCAGCTCCCCTGGGGCCAGCTACGAGCAGTACTTC
CDR3: CASSSPGASYEQYF

V: TRBV28
size: once
J: TRBJ2-7
D: TRBD1
DNA: TGTGCCAGCAGTGGACAGGGGGCCTCCTACGAGCAGTACTTC
CDR3: CASSGQGASYEQYF

V: TRBV18
size: -
J: TRBJ1-6
D: -
DNA: TGTGCCAGCTCACCTATTGGAGGAGGGTTCTATAATTCACCCCTCCACTTT
CDR3: CASSPIGGGFYNSPLHF

V: TRBV27
size: -
J: TRBJ1-2
D: TRBD1
DNA: TGTGCCAGCAGTTTCACCCTACAGGGGGTATATGGCTACACCTTC
CDR3: CASSFTLQGVYGYTF

V: TRBV9
size: once
J: TRBJ2-6
D: -
DNA: TGTGCCAGCAGCACTGTCACAGGGTCTGGGGCCAACGTCCTGACTTTC
CDR3: CASSTVTGSGANVLTF

V: TRBV19
size: -
J: TRBJ2-1
D: TRBD2
DNA: TGTGCCAGTAGTATAGACGAGCGGGAGTATGACAATGAGCAGTTCTTC
CDR3: CASSIDEREYDNEQFF

V: TRBV6-1
size: -
J: TRBJ1-5
D: TRBD1
DNA: TGTGCCAGCAGTGAATTACAGGGGGGCAATCAGCCCCAGCATTTT
CDR3: CASSELQGGNQPQHF

V: TRBV7-8
size: -
J: TRBJ2-1
D: -
DNA: TGTGCCAGCAGCCTGTTGGACAGCGATTACAATGAGCAGTTCTTC
CDR3: CASSLLDSDYNEQFF

V: TRBV9
size: -
J: TRBJ2-7
D: -
DNA: TGTGCCAGCAGCGCGGGAGTTGGGAGCTCCTACGAGCAGTACTTC
CDR3: CASSAGVGSSYEQYF

V: TRBV19
size: -
J: TRBJ2-7
D: TRBD1
DNA: TGTGCCAGTAGACCCGACAGGGAAGGTCATTACGAGCAGTACTTC
CDR3: CASRPDREGHYEQYF

V: TRBV9
size: once
J: TRBJ2-7
D: -
DNA: TGTGCCAGCAGCGTGACCCCTGATAGCTCCTACGAGCAGTACTTC
CDR3: CASSVTPDSSYEQYF

V: TRBV5-1
size: -
J: TRBJ2-1
D: -
DNA: TGCGCCAGCAGCCCGAGGGGGGGAATTGAGCAGTTCTTC
CDR3: CASSPRGGIEQFF

V: TRBV28
size: -
J: TRBJ2-7
D: -
DNA: TGTGCCAGCAGCCTGCTAATGGACGAGCAGTACTTC
CDR3: CASSLLMDEQYF

V: TRBV19
size: -
J: TRBJ1-2
D: -
DNA: TGTGCCAGTAGTTGGCCAGACTATGGCTACACCTTC
CDR3: CASSWPDYGYTF

V: TRBV30
size: few
J: TRBJ1-1
D: -
DNA: TGTGCCTGGAGTGACGGGGGGTACACTGAAGCTTTCTTT
CDR3: CAWSDGGYTEAFF

V: TRBV7-8
size: -
J: TRBJ2-2
D: TRBD2
DNA: TGTGCCAGCAGCTCCACGACTAGCGGACCGAACACCGGGGAGCTGTTTTTT
CDR3: CASSSTTSGPNTGELFF

V: TRBV27
size: -
J: TRBJ2-3
D: -
DNA: TGTGCCAGCAGTTCGGGAGAGATCACAGATACGCAGTATTTT
CDR3: CASSSGEITDTQYF

V: TRBV2
size: -
J: TRBJ2-7
D: TRBD1
DNA: TGTGCCAGCAGCGGCGACCGGACAGGGAGGCCCTACGAGCAGTACTTC
CDR3: CASSGDRTGRPYEQYF

V: TRBV28
size: -
J: TRBJ2-1
D: -
DNA: TGTGCCAGCAGTTTGGAGAGGGGGTTACGCAATGAGCAGTTCTTC
CDR3: CASSLERGLRNEQFF

V: TRBV7-2
size: -
J: TRBJ2-2
D: TRBD2
DNA: TGTGCCAGCAGCTTAGGTCTAGCGGGAGGGCCGTACACCGGGGAGCTGTTTTTT
CDR3: CASSLGLAGGPYTGELFF

V: TRBV19
size: -
J: TRBJ2-7
D: TRBD2
DNA: TGTGCCAGTAGTACCCTAGCGGGTCCCTACGAGCAGTACTTC
CDR3: CASSTLAGPYEQYF

V: TRBV9
size: -
J: TRBJ2-1
D: -
DNA: TGTGCCAGCAGCGTACCCCCCTACAATGAGCAGTTCTTC
CDR3: CASSVPPYNEQFF